Below, 30 T cell receptor beta chains from the same sample are listed, as sequenced in a study of blood T cells in healthy people across ages. For the second PCR, which ran for roughly 6 to 12 cycles, a sample-barcoded 5' primer and a J-beta primer mix were used. MiXCR was run by TCRdb on the 5' RACE reads, yielding one entry per CDR3 protein. The sample comprises hundreds of thousands of distinct CDR3 sequences, 25% to 35% of which are singletons, and 15% to 19% rests with the top ten. Sequencing was performed on blood. All receptors come from a woman aged 80 or over in good health.

Remarks on this clonotype: No DNA is shown, since the ends of the CDR3 on it are uncertain; the CDR3 is the one TCRdb lists. The chain uses TRBV21-1 and TRBJ2-6; the table's D call TRBD1 went unverified against the DNA. TRBV21-1 is listed as a pseudogene. The CDR3 totals 14 residues, both ends included. The CDR3 region is CAPPVGDGANVLTF.

The table lists this clonotype with many counts. V is TRBV20-1 and J is TRBJ2-3; possibly TRBD2 for D (6 bases). Trimming removed 5 bases from V and 1 base from J, with 13 bases in between. The germline V gene has CDR1 DFQATT and CDR2 SNEGSKA (reference sequence). The CDR3 loop spans 14 amino acids. Here the CDR3 DNA reads TGCAGTGCTGCCCCGGTAGCGGGCACAGATACGCAGTATTTT. This sequence encodes CSAAPVAGTDTQYF.

The chain carries TRBV7-2 and TRBJ2-1, with 7 positions matching TRBD1. The germline V gene has CDR1 SGHTA and CDR2 FQGNSA. With 5 bases clipped from V and 2 bases from J, the junction kept 12 bases outside the gene matches. The CDR3 consists of 17 residues. CDR3 DNA: TGTGCCAGCAGCGCCAGAAGAGACAGGGTCACCTACAATGAGCAGTTCTTC. It codes for CASSARRDRVTYNEQFF.

CDR3 coding DNA: TGTGCCAGCAGTTACCTGACGGGACAGGGGAGGGAAAAACTGTTTTTT. Its protein is CASSYLTGQGREKLFF. This chain connects TRBV6-5 to TRBJ1-4; TRBD1 matches at 10 bases. Trimming at V came to 2 bases and at J to 8 bases, leaving 8 bases not matched to a gene. CDR1 is MNHEY and CDR2 is SVGAGI in the germline V gene. This CDR3 is 16 amino acids long.

The chain has TRBV12-3 or TRBV12-4 and TRBJ2-1; D unclear. The CDR3 sequence is 13 residues long. Trimming pared 6 bases from V and 6 bases from J, leaving 12 bases between. CDR3 in amino acids: CASRTDAINEQFF. The CDR3 region has the DNA TGTGCCAGCAGGACGGACGCGATCAATGAGCAGTTCTTC.

With respect to this clonotype: A much larger clonotype is one base distant, so this may be a read error. V gene TRBV19 combines with J gene TRBJ2-7, with TRBD1 identical over 7 bases. From germline, CDR1 is LNHDA and CDR2 SQIVND (reference sequence). The CDR3 has 13 amino acids. In nucleotides, the CDR3 is TGTACCTCGGGACAGCGGAGCTCCTACGAGCAGTACTTC. This sequence encodes CTSGQRSSYEQYF.

As for this clonotype: This could be a read error, since a much larger clone is one nucleotide away. The chain joins TRBV27 to TRBJ2-4; D is possibly TRBD1 or TRBD2 (5 bases each). The DNA matches TRBJ2-5 better at its end, which makes the J call doubtful. The length of the CDR3 is 13 residues. Germline CDR1 is MNHEY and CDR2 is SMNVEV (reference sequence). The CDR3 here is CVSREIDGETQYF. The CDR3 DNA reads TGTGTCAGCAGGGAGATTGACGGAGAGACCCAGTACTTC.

This clonotype was counted a few times. The V gene is TRBV12-3 or TRBV12-4, the J gene TRBJ1-1; D perhaps matches TRBD1 (6 bases). The ends were cut back, 3 bases at V and 4 bases at J, with 9 bases in the middle. This CDR3 is 13 amino acids long. The CDR3 loop reads CASSFKGGTEAFF. CDR3 DNA sequence: TGTGCCAGCAGTTTTAAAGGGGGCACTGAAGCTTTCTTT.

This clonotype was recorded many times. V is TRBV9 and J is TRBJ1-2; maybe TRBD1 (6 bases). Germline CDR1 reads SGDLS; CDR2 reads YYNGEE. The ends were cut back, 0 bases at V and 6 bases at J, with 21 bases in the middle. CDR3 length equals 17 residues. The CDR3 is CASSVESTGLKVDGYTF. In DNA form, the CDR3 reads TGTGCCAGCAGCGTAGAGTCCACAGGGTTGAAAGTGGATGGCTACACCTTC.

There are many counts of this clonotype. This chain links TRBV7-2 with TRBJ1-1; maybe TRBD1 (6 bases). Germline V lookup: CDR1 SGHTA, CDR2 FQGNSA. This CDR3 is built from 14 residues. Trimming took 4 bases from V and 2 from J, leaving 11 bases between them. CDR3 loop: CASSSRQVNTEAFF. In DNA form, the CDR3 reads TGTGCCAGCAGCTCGAGACAGGTCAACACTGAAGCTTTCTTT.

The chain links TRBV4-3 to TRBJ2-3, with 8 nucleotides matching TRBD1. This CDR3 has 16 residues. Germline loops: CDR1 LGHNA, CDR2 YSLEER. The V and J ends lost 0 bases and 3 bases, in that order; junction bases with no gene match: 5. The CDR3: CASSQDTGGITDTQYF. Here the CDR3 DNA reads TGCGCCAGCAGCCAAGATACAGGGGGGATTACAGATACGCAGTATTTT.

V gene TRBV7-2 combines with J gene TRBJ2-1; 9 bases line up with TRBD2. Unmatched junction bases numbered 16, after V lost 6 bases and J lost 10 bases. The length of the CDR3 is 16 residues. Germline V gene data show CDR1 as SGHTA and CDR2 as FQGNSA. The CDR3 here is CASSQRRSGGSREQFF. CDR3 coding DNA: TGTGCCAGCAGTCAACGGCGGAGCGGGGGGTCTCGAGAGCAGTTCTTC.

As DNA, the CDR3 is TGTGCCAGCAGTCCCCAGAGGGTCTTGTCGTCCACTGAAGCTTTCTTT. Translation: CASSPQRVLSSTEAFF. This sequence joins TRBV6-5 and TRBJ1-1; D gene unclear. The V end was cut by 5 bases, the J end by 4 bases, with 20 bases between. Looked up from germline, CDR1 is MNHEY and CDR2 is SVGAGI. This CDR3 has 16 amino acids.

This clonotype was seen ten or more times. V gene TRBV4-3 combines with J gene TRBJ2-2; D remains unclear. V gave up 2 bases and J gave up 2 bases, with 6 bases separating them. Per the germline V gene, CDR1 is LGHNA and CDR2 is YSLEER. The CDR3 is 14 amino acids. The CDR3 loop reads CASSQLPNTGELFF. The CDR3 region has the DNA TGCGCCAGCAGCCAACTTCCAAACACCGGGGAGCTGTTTTTT.

The rearrangement joins TRBV20-1 to TRBJ2-1; 8 positions match TRBD2. CDR3 length: 12 amino acids. The germline V gene encodes CDR1 DFQATT and CDR2 SNEGSKA (reference sequence). CDR3 amino acids: CLAGGLYNEQFF. The CDR3 DNA sequence: TGCCTGGCGGGGGGACTCTACAATGAGCAGTTCTTC.

There are a few counts of this clonotype. The chain uses TRBV5-6 and TRBJ2-7; 8 bases are shared with TRBD1. Germline CDR1 reads SGHDT; CDR2 reads YYEEEE. The junction had 9 bases not matched to a gene; V was cut back by 4 bases and J by 0 bases. This CDR3 is built from 16 residues. CDR3: CASSPPGQGTSYEQYF. DNA of the CDR3: TGTGCCAGCAGCCCTCCCGGACAGGGTACCTCCTACGAGCAGTACTTC.

Ten or more counts support this clonotype. The chain joins TRBV27 to TRBJ1-1, with D uncertain. Looked up from germline, CDR1 is MNHEY and CDR2 is SMNVEV (reference sequence). The CDR3 totals 13 residues. Trimming left V 3 bases short and J 0 bases short, with 5 bases between. CDR3 protein: CASSFTLNTEAFF. The CDR3 DNA follows: TGTGCCAGCAGTTTTACTTTGAACACTGAAGCTTTCTTT.

This clonotype was seen ten or more times. This chain links TRBV7-9 with TRBJ2-5, with D perhaps TRBD2 (7 bases). Germline V gives CDR1 SEHNR, CDR2 FQNEAQ (reference sequence). Trimming stripped 2 bases from V and 5 bases from J, with 15 bases between. The length of the CDR3 is 15 residues. In nucleotides, the CDR3 is TGTGCCAGCAGCTTACCGAGGGGGGGTACGGAGACCCAGTACTTC. Translation gives CASSLPRGGTETQYF.

This CDR3 is CASSLSIVSRDEQYF. The CDR3 DNA reads TGTGCCAGCAGTTTATCTATCGTATCCAGGGATGAGCAGTACTTC. V usage is TRBV27 and J usage is TRBJ2-5, with D maybe TRBD1 (5 bases). Germline loops: CDR1 MNHEY, CDR2 SMNVEV (reference sequence). The V end was cut by 0 bases, the J end by 11 bases, with 19 bases between. The CDR3 runs 15 residues.

The chain uses TRBV5-1 and TRBJ2-5, with 9 bases that match TRBD2. The CDR3 spans 16 residues. CDR1 and CDR2 from the germline V gene are SGHRS and YFSETQ. V was clipped by 0 bases and J by 11 bases; unmatched bases: 14. The CDR3 DNA reads TGCGCCAGCAGCTTGGAAGGAAGCGGGGGGTACAATGAGCAGTACTTC. Translating gives CASSLEGSGGYNEQYF.

The sample holds many counts of this clonotype. The chain has TRBV15 and TRBJ1-1; D is unresolved. CDR3 length equals 14 residues. V was cut by 6 bases and J by 2 bases, with 13 bases left in between. The germline CDR1 and CDR2 sequences are LNHNV and YYDKDF (reference sequence). The chain's CDR3 is CATRRVGSNTEAFF. The DNA of the CDR3 is TGTGCCACCAGGAGGGTAGGGTCAAACACTGAAGCTTTCTTT.

A single count supports this clonotype. The rearrangement uses TRBV7-6 and TRBJ2-5; a possible D gene is TRBD1 (6 bases). The J call may be incorrect, as the DNA end agrees better with TRBJ2-7. The CDR3 loop spans 14 amino acids. Looked up from germline, CDR1 is SGHVS and CDR2 is FNYEAQ. The CDR3 loop is CASSVTGTKYEQYF. CDR3 DNA sequence: TGTGCCAGCAGCGTAACCGGGACAAAGTACGAGCAGTACTTC.

Of note for this clonotype: A much larger clone differs by one base, so this may be a read error. CDR3 protein: CAWRPDRGYGEKRFF. DNA of the CDR3: TGTGCCTGGAGACCCGACAGGGGTTACGGTGAAAAACGGTTTTTT. The chain links TRBV30 to TRBJ1-4; TRBD1 agrees at 8 bases. Germline assignment: CDR1 GTSNPN and CDR2 SVGIG (reference sequence). The CDR3 is 15 residues long.

The chain links TRBV20-1 to TRBJ2-5; 7 bases map to TRBD2. V trimming: 1 base; J trimming: 3 bases; junction bases outside the gene matches: 11. This CDR3 contains 16 residues. The germline V gene has CDR1 DFQATT and CDR2 SNEGSKA (reference sequence). CDR3 coding DNA: TGCAGTGCTAGAGGGGGGAGGGGCTTGTTGGAAGAGACCCAGTACTTC. Its protein is CSARGGRGLLEETQYF.

To note about this clonotype: Just one base apart from a much larger clone, this may be a read error. The genes are TRBV28 and TRBJ2-3; 10 positions match TRBD2. This CDR3 region has 18 residues. CDR1 is MDHEN and CDR2 is SYDVKM in the germline V gene. CDR3 amino acids: CASSLSPTSGSSTDAQYF. The CDR3 region has the DNA TGTGCCAGCAGTTTATCTCCGACTAGCGGGTCTAGCACAGATGCGCAGTATTTT.

Points on this clonotype: Given a much more abundant clone one base away, this may be a read error. This rearrangement joins TRBV5-4 to TRBJ2-5; TRBD1 agrees at 9 bases. Unmatched junction bases numbered 3, after V lost 4 bases and J lost 5 bases. Germline V gene lookup returns CDR1 SGHNT and CDR2 YYREEE (reference sequence). The CDR3 spans 13 residues. CDR3 nucleotides: TGTGCCAGCAGCGGGACAGGGTCTGAGACCCAGTACTTC. This codes for CASSGTGSETQYF. Combining the CDR3 with reference TRBV5-4 and TRBJ2-5 gives the whole variable domain ETGVTQSPTHLIKTRGQQVTLRCSSQSGHNTVSWYQQALGQGPQFIFQYYREEENGRGNFPPRFSGLQFPNYSSELNVNALELDDSALYLCASSGTGSETQYFGPGTRLLVL.

With respect to this clonotype: A much larger clone is a single base away; this may be a read error. CDR3 region: CASSQERGVQQYF. The DNA for the CDR3 is TGTGCCAGCAGCCAAGAACGGGGGGTTCAGCAGTACTTC. The chain carries TRBV4-2 and TRBJ2-7; the match to TRBD2 covers 7 bases. The V gene end was trimmed by 0 bases and the J gene end by 8 bases; junction bases not matched to a gene: 4. Per the germline V gene, CDR1 is LGHNA and CDR2 is YNFKEQ. The CDR3 has 13 residues.

This clonotype was seen at least ten times. V usage is TRBV5-1 and J usage is TRBJ2-6, with unresolved D. The CDR3 loop spans 17 amino acids. V gave up 0 bases and J gave up 0 bases, with 10 bases separating them. Germline CDR1 SGHRS, CDR2 YFSETQ. CDR3 sequence (DNA): TGCGCCAGCAGCTTGGTTGGCACCCCCTCTGGGGCCAACGTCCTGACTTTC. Protein product: CASSLVGTPSGANVLTF.

This clonotype was seen more than once but under ten times. CDR3 sequence: CATSAPQGASEKLFF. The CDR3 DNA reads as TGTGCCACCAGTGCTCCCCAGGGGGCTAGTGAAAAACTGTTTTTT. This chain uses TRBV24-1 with TRBJ1-4, with 8 bases identical to TRBD1. This CDR3 spans 15 amino acids. The trim removed 5 bases at V and 7 bases at J, leaving 8 bases unmatched. The germline gives CDR1 KGHDR, CDR2 SFDVKD.

This clonotype appeared many times. The chain carries TRBV27 and TRBJ2-7; D gene ambiguous. This CDR3 is 14 amino acids long. The V gene lost 5 bases and the J gene lost 2 bases, with 13 bases spanning the gap. Germline V gene sequence: CDR1 MNHEY, CDR2 SMNVEV (reference sequence). The CDR3 reads CASSPGLLTYEQYF. The CDR3 nucleotides are TGTGCCAGCAGTCCCGGGCTCCTAACCTACGAGCAGTACTTC.